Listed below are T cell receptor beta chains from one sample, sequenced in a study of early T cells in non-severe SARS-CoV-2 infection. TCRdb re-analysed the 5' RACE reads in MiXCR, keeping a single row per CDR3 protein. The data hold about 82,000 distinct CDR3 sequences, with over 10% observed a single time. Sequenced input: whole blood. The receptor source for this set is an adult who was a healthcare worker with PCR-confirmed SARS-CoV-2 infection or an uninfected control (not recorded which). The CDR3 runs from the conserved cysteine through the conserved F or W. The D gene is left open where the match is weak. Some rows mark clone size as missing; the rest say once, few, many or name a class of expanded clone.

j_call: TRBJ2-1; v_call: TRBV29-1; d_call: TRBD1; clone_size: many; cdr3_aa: CSATGGSYNEQFF; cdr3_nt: TGCAGTGCGACAGGGGGCTCCTACAATGAGCAGTTCTTC
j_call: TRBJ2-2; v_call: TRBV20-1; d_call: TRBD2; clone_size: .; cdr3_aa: CSASKYLAGGNTGELFF; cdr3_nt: TGCAGTGCTTCTAAGTACCTAGCGGGAGGGAACACCGGGGAGCTGTTTTTT
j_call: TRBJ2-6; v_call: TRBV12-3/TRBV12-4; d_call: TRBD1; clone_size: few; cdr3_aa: CASAATGGLVSGANVLTF; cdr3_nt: TGTGCCAGCGCCGCGACAGGGGGGTTGGTATCTGGGGCCAACGTCCTGACTTTC
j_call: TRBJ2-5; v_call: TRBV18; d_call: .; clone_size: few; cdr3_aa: CASSPDITGTREETQYF; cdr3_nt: TGTGCCAGCTCACCCGACATTACCGGGACACGAGAAGAGACCCAGTACTTC
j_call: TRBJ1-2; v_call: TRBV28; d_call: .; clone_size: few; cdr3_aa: CASSPPGYTF; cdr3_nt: TGTGCCAGCAGCCCACCTGGCTACACCTTC
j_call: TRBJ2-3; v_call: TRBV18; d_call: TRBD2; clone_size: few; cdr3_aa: CASSHGLAGHTDTQYF; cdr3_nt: TGTGCCAGCTCACACGGACTAGCGGGACACACAGATACGCAGTATTTT
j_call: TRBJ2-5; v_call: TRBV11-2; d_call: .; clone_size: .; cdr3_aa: CASSLAAASGETQYF; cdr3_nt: TGTGCCAGCAGCTTAGCGGCAGCCTCGGGGGAGACCCAGTACTTC
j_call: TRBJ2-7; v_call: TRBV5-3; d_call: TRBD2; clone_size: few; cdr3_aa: CARSCPGLAGVLLSYEQYF; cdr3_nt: TGTGCCAGAAGCTGCCCGGGACTAGCGGGAGTACTCCTCTCCTACGAGCAGTACTTC
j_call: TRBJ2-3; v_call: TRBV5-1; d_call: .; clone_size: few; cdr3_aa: CASSLLVADTQYF; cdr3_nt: TGCGCCAGCAGCTTGTTGGTTGCAGATACGCAGTATTTT
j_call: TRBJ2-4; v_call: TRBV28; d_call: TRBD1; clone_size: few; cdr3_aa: CASSPPQGNNIQYF; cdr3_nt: TGTGCCAGCAGTCCCCCACAGGGGAACAACATTCAGTACTTC
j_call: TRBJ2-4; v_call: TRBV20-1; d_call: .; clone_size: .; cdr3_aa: CSALQGTKNIQYF; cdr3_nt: TGCAGTGCCTTACAGGGGACTAAAAACATTCAGTACTTC
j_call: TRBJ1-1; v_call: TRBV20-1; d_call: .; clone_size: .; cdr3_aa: CSARTGLGRGNTEAFF; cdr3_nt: TGCAGTGCTAGAACCGGACTCGGACGGGGGAACACTGAAGCTTTCTTT
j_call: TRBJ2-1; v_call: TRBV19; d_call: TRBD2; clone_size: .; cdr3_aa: CASGISGRVYNEQFF; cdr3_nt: TGTGCCAGTGGGATTAGCGGGAGAGTCTACAATGAGCAGTTCTTC
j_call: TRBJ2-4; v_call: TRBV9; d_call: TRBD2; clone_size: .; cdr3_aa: CASSVGPAAGSQNIQYF; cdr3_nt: TGTGCCAGCAGCGTAGGCCCCGCAGCGGGGTCCCAAAACATTCAGTACTTC
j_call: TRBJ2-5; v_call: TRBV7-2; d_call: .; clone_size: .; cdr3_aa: CASSTLALQETQYF; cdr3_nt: TGTGCCAGCAGCACTCTCGCCCTTCAAGAGACCCAGTACTTC
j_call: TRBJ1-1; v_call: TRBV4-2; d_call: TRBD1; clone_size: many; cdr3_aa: CASSQDRDRAAEAFF; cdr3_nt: TGTGCCAGCAGCCAAGATAGGGACAGGGCCGCTGAAGCTTTCTTT
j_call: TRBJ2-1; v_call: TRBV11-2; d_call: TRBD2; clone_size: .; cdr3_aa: CASSRRLAGALQGNEQFF; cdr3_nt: TGTGCCAGCAGCAGAAGACTAGCGGGAGCTCTGCAGGGCAATGAGCAGTTCTTC
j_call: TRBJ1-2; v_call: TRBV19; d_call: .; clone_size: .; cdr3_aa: CASSFVYGYTF; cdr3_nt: TGTGCCAGTAGTTTCGTCTATGGCTACACCTTC
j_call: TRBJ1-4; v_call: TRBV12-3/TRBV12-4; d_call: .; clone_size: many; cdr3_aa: CASSLATGTNEKLFF; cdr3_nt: TGTGCCAGCAGTTTAGCGACGGGAACTAATGAAAAACTGTTTTTT
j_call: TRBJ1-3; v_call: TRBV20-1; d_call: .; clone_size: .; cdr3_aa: CSARAGSSGNTIYF; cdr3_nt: TGCAGTGCTAGAGCGGGGAGTTCAGGAAACACCATATATTTT
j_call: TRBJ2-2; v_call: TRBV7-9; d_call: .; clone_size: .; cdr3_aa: CAPGSGELFF; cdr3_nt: TGTGCCCCGGGGTCCGGGGAGCTGTTTTTT
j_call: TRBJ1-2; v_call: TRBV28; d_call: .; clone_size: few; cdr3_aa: CASSLPGNYGYTF; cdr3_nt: TGTGCCAGCAGTCTGCCGGGAAATTATGGCTACACCTTC
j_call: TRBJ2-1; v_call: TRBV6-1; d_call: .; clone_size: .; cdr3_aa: CASSEQAGPYNEQFF; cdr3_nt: TGTGCCAGCAGTGAACAAGCGGGCCCCTACAATGAGCAGTTCTTC
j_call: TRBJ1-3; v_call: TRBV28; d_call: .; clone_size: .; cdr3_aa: CASSFRLGKGPGNTIYF; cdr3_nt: TGTGCCAGCAGTTTCAGGCTCGGTAAGGGGCCGGGAAACACCATATATTTT
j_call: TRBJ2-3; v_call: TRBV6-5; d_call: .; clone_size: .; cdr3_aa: CASRRSRFELGTQYF; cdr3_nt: TGTGCCAGCAGGCGTAGCCGTTTTGAGTTGGGTACGCAGTATTTT
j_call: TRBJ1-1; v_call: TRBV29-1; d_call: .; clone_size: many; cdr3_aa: CSGLGPEAFF; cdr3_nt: TGCAGCGGGCTGGGACCTGAAGCTTTCTTT
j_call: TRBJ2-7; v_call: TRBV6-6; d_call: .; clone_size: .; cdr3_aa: CASTPHSHEDEQYF; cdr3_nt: TGTGCCAGCACCCCGCATTCACACGAGGACGAGCAGTACTTC
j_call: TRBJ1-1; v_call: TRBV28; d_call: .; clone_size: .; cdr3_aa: CASSSGIRAEAFF; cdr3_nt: TGTGCCAGCAGTTCGGGGATCCGGGCTGAAGCTTTCTTT
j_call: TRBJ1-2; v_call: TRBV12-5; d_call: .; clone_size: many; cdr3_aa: CASSREVSLGYTF; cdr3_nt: TGTGCTAGCAGCAGGGAAGTTTCGCTCGGCTACACCTTC
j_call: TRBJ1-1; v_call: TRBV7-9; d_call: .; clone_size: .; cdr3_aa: CASSRGTPTEAFF; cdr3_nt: TGTGCCAGCAGCCGGGGGACCCCGACTGAAGCTTTCTTT
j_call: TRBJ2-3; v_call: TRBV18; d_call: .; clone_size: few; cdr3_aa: CASSSSGPDTQYF; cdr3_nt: TGTGCCAGCTCCTCATCCGGGCCTGATACGCAGTATTTT
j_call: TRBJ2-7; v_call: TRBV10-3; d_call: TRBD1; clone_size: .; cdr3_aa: CAISDRDRAYEQYF; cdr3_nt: TGTGCCATCAGTGACCGGGACAGGGCCTACGAGCAGTACTTC
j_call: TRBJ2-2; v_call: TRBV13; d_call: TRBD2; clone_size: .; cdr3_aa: CASSLMGLAGGNTGELFF; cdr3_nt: TGTGCCAGCAGCTTAATGGGACTAGCGGGAGGAAACACCGGGGAGCTGTTTTTT